Below, one TCR beta chain is given with its context. The antigen remains unidentified. Sample time point: newly diagnosed GD, antithyroid drugs for less than 3 months. Generation of the TCR library employed RNA extracted from PBMCs. CDR3-region Arm-PCR and iRepertoire HTBI primers produced the TCR beta libraries. A single record per CDR3 protein comes from TCRdb applying MiXCR to the multiplex PCR reads. The profile covers roughly 520,000 distinct CDR3 sequences, with around 13% appearing a single time and around 10% taken by the ten largest. These data come from a study of regulatory T cells in long-lasting Graves disease. Study-level findings and limits: Researchers reported studying only peripheral blood, not thyroid tissue. Shared public clonotypes totalled approximately 3,000 in persistent patients, compared with around 930 in new patients.

The CDR3 covers 15 residues. V lost 7 bases and J 0 bases, leaving 12 bases between the germline ends. Per the germline V gene, CDR1 is MGHDK and CDR2 is SYGVNS. The same sample was also used in a study of T cells in Graves' hyperthyroidism and ophthalmopathy. That paper notes: A 13 V-J model separated ophthalmopathy from stable hyperthyroidism.

The sequencing used peripheral blood mononuclear cells (PBMCs), collected at new diagnosis, from a patient treated with antithyroid drugs. This chain joins TRBV25-1 and TRBJ2-2; a possible D gene is TRBD2 (5 bases). This clonotype was sampled from a woman aged 25 to 39 with Graves disease. The CDR3 spells CASTPGYPNTGELFF. The CDR3 nucleotides are TGTGCCAGCACCCCGGGATACCCGAACACCGGGGAGCTGTTTTTT.